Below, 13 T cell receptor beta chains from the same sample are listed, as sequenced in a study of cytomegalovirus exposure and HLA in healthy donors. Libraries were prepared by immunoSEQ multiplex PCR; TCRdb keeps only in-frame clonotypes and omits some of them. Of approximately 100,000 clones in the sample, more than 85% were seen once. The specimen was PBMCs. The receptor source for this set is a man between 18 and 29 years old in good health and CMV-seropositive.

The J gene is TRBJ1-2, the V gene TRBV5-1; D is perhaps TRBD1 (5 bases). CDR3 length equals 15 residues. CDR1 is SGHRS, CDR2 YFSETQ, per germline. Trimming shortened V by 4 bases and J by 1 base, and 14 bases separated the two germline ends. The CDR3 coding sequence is TGCGCCAGCAGCATGACAGCCCTAAGTAACTATGGCTACACCTTC. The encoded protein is CASSMTALSNYGYTF.

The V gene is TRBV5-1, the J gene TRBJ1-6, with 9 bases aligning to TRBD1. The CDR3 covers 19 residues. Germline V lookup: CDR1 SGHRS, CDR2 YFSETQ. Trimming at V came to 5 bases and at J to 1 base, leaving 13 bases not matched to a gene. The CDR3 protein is CASSQNPADRGSYNSPLHF. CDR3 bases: TGCGCCAGCAGTCAAAACCCTGCGGACAGGGGTTCCTATAATTCACCCCTCCACTTT.

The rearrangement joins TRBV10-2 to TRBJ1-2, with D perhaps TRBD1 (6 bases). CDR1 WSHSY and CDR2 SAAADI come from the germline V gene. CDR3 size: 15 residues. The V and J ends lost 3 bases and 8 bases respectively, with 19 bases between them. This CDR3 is CASSEYAGAGAGYTF. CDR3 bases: TGCGCCAGCAGTGAATACGCAGGGGCCGGAGCCGGCTACACCTTC.

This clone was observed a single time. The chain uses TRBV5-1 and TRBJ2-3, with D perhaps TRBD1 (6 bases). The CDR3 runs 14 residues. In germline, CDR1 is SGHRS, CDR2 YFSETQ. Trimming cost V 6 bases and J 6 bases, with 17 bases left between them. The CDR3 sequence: CASTDKGGGDTQYF. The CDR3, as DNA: TGCGCCAGCACCGATAAAGGGGGTGGGGATACGCAGTATTTT.

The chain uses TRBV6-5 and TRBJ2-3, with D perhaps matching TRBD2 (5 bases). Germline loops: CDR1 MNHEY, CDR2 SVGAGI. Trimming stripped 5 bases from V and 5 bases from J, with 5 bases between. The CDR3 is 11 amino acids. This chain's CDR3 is CASSREDTQYF. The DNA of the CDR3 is TGTGCCAGCAGTCGGGAAGATACGCAGTATTTT.

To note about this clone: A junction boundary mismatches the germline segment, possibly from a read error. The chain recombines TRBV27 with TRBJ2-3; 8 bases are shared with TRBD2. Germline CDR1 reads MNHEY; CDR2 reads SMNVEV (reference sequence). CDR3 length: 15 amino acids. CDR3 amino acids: CASRLVAGSADTQYF. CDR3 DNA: TGTGCCAGCCGTTTGGTAGCGGGGTCTGCAGATACGCAGTATTTT.

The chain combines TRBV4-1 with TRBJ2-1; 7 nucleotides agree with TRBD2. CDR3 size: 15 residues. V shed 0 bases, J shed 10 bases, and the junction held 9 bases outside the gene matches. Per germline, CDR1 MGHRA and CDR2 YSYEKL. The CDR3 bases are TGCGCCAGCAGCCAAGAATGGCGGGAGAACGGGGAGCAGTTCTTC. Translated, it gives CASSQEWRENGEQFF.

This CDR3 reads CASRADAGSGNTIYF. The CDR3 DNA reads TGTGCCAGCAGGGCAGACGCGGGCTCTGGAAACACCATATATTTT. The rearrangement links TRBV6-4 to TRBJ1-3; D gene ambiguous. The V end was cut by 6 bases, the J end by 0 bases, with 12 bases between. CDR1 MRHNA and CDR2 SNTAGT come from the germline V gene. The CDR3 length is 15 residues.

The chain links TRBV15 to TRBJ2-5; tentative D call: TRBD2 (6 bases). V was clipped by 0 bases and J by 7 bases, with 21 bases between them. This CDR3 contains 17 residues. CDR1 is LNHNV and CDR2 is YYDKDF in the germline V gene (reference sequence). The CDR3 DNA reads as TGTGCCACCAGCAGAGATTCTGGGACGGGGGACCGTCTGACCCAGTACTTC. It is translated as CATSRDSGTGDRLTQYF.

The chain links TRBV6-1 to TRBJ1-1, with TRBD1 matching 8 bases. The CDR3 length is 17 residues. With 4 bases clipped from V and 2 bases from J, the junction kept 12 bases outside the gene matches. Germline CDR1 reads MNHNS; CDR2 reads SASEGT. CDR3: CASSARRQGRGNTEAFF. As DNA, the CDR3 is TGTGCCAGCAGTGCCCGACGACAGGGGAGGGGAAACACTGAAGCTTTCTTT.

The CDR3 spells CASSLVRSTDTQYF. The CDR3 nucleotides are TGTGCCAGCAGCTTAGTTAGATCCACAGATACGCAGTATTTT. The chain has TRBV11-3 and TRBJ2-3; D remains unclear. This CDR3 has 14 residues. V dropped 1 base and J dropped 2 bases, with 7 bases sitting between them. Germline V gene data show CDR1 as SGHNT and CDR2 as YENEEA.

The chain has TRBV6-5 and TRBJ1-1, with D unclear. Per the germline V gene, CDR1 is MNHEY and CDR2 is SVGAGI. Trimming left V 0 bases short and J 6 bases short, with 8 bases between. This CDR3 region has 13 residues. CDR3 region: CASSYSRVAEAFF. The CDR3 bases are TGTGCCAGCAGTTACTCGCGTGTGGCTGAAGCTTTCTTT.

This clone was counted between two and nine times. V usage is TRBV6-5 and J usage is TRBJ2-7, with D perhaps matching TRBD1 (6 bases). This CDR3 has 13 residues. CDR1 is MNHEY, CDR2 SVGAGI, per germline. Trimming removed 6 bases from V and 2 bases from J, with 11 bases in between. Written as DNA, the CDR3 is TGTGCCAGCAGCCGGGACAAAACCTACGAGCAGTACTTC. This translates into CASSRDKTYEQYF.